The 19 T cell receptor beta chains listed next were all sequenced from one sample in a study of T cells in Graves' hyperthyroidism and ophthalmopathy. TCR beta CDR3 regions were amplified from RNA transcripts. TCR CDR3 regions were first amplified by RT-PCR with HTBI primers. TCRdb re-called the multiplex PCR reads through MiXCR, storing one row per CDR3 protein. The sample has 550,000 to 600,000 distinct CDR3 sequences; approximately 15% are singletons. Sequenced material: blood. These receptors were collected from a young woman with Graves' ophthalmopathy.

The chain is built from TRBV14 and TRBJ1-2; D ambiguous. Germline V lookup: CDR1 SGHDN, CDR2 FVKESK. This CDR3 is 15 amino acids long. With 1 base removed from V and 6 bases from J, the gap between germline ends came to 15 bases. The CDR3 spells CASSQGGIRHDGYTF. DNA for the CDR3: TGTGCCAGCAGCCAAGGGGGTATACGGCACGATGGCTACACCTTC. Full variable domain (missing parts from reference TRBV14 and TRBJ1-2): EAGVTQFPSHSVIEKGQTVTLRCDPISGHDNLYWYRRVMGKEIKFLLHFVKESKQDESGMPNNRFLAERTGGTYSTLKVQPAELEDSGVYFCASSQGGIRHDGYTFGSGTRLTVV.

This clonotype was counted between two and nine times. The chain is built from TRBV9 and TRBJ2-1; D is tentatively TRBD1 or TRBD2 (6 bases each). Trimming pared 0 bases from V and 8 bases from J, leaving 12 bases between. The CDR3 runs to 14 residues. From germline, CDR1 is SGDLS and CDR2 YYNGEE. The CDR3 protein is CASSVAGASDEQFF. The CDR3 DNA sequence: TGTGCCAGCAGCGTAGCAGGGGCTAGCGATGAGCAGTTCTTC.

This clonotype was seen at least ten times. The CDR3: CASSPKQGWAEAFF. The CDR3 nucleotides are TGTGCCAGCAGTCCAAAACAGGGTTGGGCTGAAGCTTTCTTT. The rearrangement uses TRBV6-1 and TRBJ1-1, with D maybe TRBD1 (6 bases). This CDR3 has 14 residues. Trimming left V 5 bases short and J 6 bases short, with 16 bases between. The germline V gene has CDR1 MNHNS and CDR2 SASEGT.

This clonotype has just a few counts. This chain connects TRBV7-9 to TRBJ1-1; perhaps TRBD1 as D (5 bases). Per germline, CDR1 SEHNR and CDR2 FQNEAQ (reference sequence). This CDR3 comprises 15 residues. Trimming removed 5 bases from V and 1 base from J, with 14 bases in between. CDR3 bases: TGTGCCAGCAGCCGGGCGGCAGGGCCGAACACTGAAGCTTTCTTT. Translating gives CASSRAAGPNTEAFF.

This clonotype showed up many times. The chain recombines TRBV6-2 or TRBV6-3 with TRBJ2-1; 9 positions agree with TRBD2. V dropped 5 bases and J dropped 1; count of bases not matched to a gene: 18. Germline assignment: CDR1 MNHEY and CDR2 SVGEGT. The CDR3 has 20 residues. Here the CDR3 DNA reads TGTGCCAGCAGTCCAACAGGCCTAGCGGCGGGAGGGGGGTCCTACAATGAGCAGTTCTTC. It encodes CASSPTGLAAGGGSYNEQFF.

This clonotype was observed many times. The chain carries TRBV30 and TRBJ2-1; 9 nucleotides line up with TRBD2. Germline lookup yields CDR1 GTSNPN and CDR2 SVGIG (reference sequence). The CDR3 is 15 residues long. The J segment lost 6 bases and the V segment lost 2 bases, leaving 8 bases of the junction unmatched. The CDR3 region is CAWSISGRSPNEQFF. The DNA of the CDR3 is TGTGCCTGGAGTATTAGCGGGAGATCCCCCAATGAGCAGTTCTTC. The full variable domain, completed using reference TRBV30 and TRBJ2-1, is SQTIHQWPATLVQPVGSPLSLECTVEGTSNPNLYWYRQAAGRGLQLLFYSVGIGQISSEVPQNLSASRPQDRQFILSSKKLLLSDSGFYLCAWSISGRSPNEQFFGPGTRLTVL.

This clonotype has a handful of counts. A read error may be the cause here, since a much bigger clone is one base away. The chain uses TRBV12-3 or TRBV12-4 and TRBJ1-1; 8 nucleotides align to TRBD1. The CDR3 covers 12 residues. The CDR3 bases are TGTGCCAGCAGACGGACAGGGACTGAAGCTCTCTTT. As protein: CASRRTGTEALF.

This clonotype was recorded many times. CDR3: CASQRGITNEKLFF. The CDR3 coding sequence is TGTGCCAGCCAGCGGGGGATAACTAATGAAAAACTGTTTTTT. This rearrangement joins TRBV18 to TRBJ1-4; tentative D call: TRBD1 (5 bases). Trimming removed 8 bases from V and 1 base from J, with 11 bases in between. Germline V gives CDR1 KGHSH, CDR2 LQKENI. The CDR3 covers 14 residues.

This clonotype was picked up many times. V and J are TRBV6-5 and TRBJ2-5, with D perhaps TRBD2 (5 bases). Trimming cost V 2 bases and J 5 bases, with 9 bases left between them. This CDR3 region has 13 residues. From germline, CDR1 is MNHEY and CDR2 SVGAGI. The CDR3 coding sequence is TGTGCCAGCAGTTACGGGCGGGCGGAGACCCAGTACTTC. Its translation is CASSYGRAETQYF.

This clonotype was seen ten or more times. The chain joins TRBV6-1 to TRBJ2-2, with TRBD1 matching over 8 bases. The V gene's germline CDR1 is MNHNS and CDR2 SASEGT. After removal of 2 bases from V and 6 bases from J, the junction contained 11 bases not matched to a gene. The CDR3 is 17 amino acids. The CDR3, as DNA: TGTGCCAGCAGTGAACAGGACAGGGCGGTCCGTTCCGGGGAGCTGTTTTTT. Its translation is CASSEQDRAVRSGELFF.

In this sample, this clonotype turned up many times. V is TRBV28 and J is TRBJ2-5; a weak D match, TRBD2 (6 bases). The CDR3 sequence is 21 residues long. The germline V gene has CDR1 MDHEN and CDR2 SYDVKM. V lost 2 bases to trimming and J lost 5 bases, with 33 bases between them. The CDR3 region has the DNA TGTGCCAGCAGTTTAGGGGTGGATATTCACCGGGACTGGCTCCCCTGGGAGACCCAGTACTTC. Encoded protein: CASSLGVDIHRDWLPWETQYF.

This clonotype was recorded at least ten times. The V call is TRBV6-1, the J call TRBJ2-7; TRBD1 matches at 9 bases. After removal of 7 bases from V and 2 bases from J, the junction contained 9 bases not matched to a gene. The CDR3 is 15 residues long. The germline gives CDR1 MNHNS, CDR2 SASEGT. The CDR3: CASKTTGGITYEQYF. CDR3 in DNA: TGTGCCAGCAAGACTACAGGGGGCATAACCTACGAGCAGTACTTC.

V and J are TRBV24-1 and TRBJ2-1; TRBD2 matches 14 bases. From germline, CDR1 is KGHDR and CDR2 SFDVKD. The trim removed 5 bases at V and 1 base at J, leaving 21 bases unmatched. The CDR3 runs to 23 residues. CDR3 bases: TGTGCCACCAGTGGTGGGACAGAGCGACCGGGACTAGCGGGAGTTGCGTCCTACAATGAGCAGTTCTTC. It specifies CATSGGTERPGLAGVASYNEQFF.

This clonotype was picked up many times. The CDR3, as DNA: TGTGCCAGCAGTTTAAGACCCCCTATCGGAGGGCAACGGGAGCAGTACTTC. Translating gives CASSLRPPIGGQREQYF. The J gene is TRBJ2-7, the V gene TRBV27, with D possibly matching TRBD2 (6 bases). The CDR3 totals 17 residues. Per the germline V gene, CDR1 is MNHEY and CDR2 is SMNVEV (reference sequence). V gave up 2 bases and J gave up 7 bases, with 24 bases separating them.

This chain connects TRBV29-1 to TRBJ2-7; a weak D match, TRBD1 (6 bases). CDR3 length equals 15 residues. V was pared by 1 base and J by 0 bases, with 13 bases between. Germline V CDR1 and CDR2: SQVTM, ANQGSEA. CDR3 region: CSVEGDIYSSYEQYF. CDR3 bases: TGCAGCGTTGAAGGGGACATCTATAGCTCCTACGAGCAGTACTTC.

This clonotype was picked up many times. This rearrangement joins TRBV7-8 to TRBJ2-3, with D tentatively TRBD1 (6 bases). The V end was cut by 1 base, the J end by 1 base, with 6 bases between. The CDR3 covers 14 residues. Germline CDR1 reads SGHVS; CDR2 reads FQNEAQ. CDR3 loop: CASSLDRGTDTQYF. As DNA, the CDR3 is TGTGCCAGCAGCTTAGACAGGGGCACAGATACGCAGTATTTT.

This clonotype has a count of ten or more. The chain's CDR3 is CASSELGLTQQFF. The CDR3 bases are TGTGCCAGCAGTGAACTGGGACTAACTCAGCAGTTCTTC. The V and J genes are TRBV6-1 and TRBJ2-1; TRBD2 aligns across 7 bases. Germline V gene sequence: CDR1 MNHNS, CDR2 SASEGT. The CDR3 sequence is 13 residues long. With V trimmed by 2 bases and J by 11 bases, 6 bases remained unmatched.

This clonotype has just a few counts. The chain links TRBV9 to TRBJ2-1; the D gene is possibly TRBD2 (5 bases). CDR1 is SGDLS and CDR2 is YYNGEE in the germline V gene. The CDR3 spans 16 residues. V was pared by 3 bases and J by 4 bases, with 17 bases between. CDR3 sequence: CASSASREGVYNEQFF. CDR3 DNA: TGTGCCAGCAGCGCATCCCGCGAGGGAGTTTACAATGAGCAGTTCTTC.

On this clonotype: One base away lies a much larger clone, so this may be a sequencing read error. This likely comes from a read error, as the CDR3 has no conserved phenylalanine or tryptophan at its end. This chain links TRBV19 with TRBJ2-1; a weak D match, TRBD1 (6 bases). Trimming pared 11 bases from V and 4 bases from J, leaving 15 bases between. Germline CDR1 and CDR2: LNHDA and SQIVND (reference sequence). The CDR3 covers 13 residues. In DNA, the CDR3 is TGTGCCCGTTGGACAGTTAAATACAATGAGCAGTTCCTC. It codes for CARWTVKYNEQFL.